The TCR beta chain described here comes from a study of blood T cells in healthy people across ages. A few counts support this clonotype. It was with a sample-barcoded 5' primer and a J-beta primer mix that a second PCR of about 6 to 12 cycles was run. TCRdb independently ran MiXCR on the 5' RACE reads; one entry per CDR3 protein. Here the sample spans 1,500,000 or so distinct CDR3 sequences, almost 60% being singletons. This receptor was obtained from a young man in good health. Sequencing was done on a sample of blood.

CDR3: CSARRRLSYGYTF. DNA of the CDR3: TGCAGTGCCAGACGGCGACTTAGCTATGGCTACACCTTC. The chain recombines TRBV20-1 with TRBJ1-2; D remains unclear. The CDR3 has 13 amino acids. Between the trimmed V and J ends, which lost 6 bases and 4 bases, there was a span of 15 bases. Germline CDR1 reads DFQATT; CDR2 reads SNEGSKA (reference sequence).